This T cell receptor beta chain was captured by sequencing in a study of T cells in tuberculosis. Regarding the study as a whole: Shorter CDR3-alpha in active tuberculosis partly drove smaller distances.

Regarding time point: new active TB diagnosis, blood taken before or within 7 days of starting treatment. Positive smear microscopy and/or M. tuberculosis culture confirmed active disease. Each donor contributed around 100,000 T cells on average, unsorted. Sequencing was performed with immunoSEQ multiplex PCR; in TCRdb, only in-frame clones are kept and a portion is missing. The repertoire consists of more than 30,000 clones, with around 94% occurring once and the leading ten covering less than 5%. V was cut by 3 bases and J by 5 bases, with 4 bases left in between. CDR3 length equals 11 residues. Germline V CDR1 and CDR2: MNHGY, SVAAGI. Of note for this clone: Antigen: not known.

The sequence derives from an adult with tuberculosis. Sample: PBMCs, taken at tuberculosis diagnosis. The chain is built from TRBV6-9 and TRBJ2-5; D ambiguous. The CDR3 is CASSYGETQYF. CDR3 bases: TGTGCCAGCAGTTACGGGGAGACCCAGTACTTC.